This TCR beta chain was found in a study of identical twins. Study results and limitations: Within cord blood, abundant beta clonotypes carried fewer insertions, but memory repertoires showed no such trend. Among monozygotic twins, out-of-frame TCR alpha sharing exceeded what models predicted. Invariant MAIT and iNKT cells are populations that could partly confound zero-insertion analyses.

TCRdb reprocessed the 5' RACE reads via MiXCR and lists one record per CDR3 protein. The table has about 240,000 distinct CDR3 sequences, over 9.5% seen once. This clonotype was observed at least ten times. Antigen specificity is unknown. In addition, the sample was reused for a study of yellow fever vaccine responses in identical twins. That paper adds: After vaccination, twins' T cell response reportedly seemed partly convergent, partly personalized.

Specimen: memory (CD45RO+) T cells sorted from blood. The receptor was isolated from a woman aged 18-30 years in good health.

The CDR3 loop is CASSVLAGAYNEQFF. The CDR3 DNA follows: TGTGCCAGCAGTGTTTTAGCGGGAGCCTACAATGAGCAGTTCTTC. This rearrangement joins TRBV28 to TRBJ2-1, with 9 bases that match TRBD2. The CDR3 is 15 amino acids. The V gene end was trimmed by 5 bases and the J gene end by 2 bases; junction bases not matched to a gene: 4. CDR1 is MDHEN and CDR2 is SYDVKM in the germline V gene.